Below are 28 T cell receptor beta chains sequenced from a single sample in a study of metastatic and nonmetastatic thyroid tumors (dated by TCRdb to about 2020). No patient had received any treatment before thyroid surgery. Library method: PCR. Sequencing was carried out with an Illumina HiSeq 4000. The raw public data were reprocessed by TCRdb itself: fastp quality trimming at Q25, MiXCR clonotype calling, in-frame beta chains only. Across this sample there are some 6,900 clones, with around 30% seen only once. The top ten hold less than 50% of the sample. The material sequenced was tumor tissue. The receptors were sampled from a female donor with papillary thyroid cancer or a benign thyroid nodule (not recorded which). Some clones in this sample may be carry-over from other donors' samples.

This clone was observed many times. The chain employs TRBV11-1 and TRBJ2-3; 8 bases are a match to TRBD1. The CDR3 runs 15 residues. V lost 1 base and J lost 4; bases outside the gene matches: 4. The germline V gene encodes CDR1 SGHAT and CDR2 FQDESV (reference sequence). The CDR3 nucleotides read TGTGCCAGCAGCTTAGGGGCAGGGGGCGCAGATACGCAGTATTTT. Protein: CASSLGAGGADTQYF.

The chain has TRBV15 and TRBJ2-7, with D maybe TRBD1 (6 bases). This CDR3 spans 15 amino acids. Trimming pared 3 bases from V and 2 bases from J, leaving 14 bases between. From germline, CDR1 is LNHNV and CDR2 YYDKDF (reference sequence). The CDR3 DNA is TGTGCCACCAGCAGGGGCCGGGACATAACCTACGAGCAGTACTTC. It is translated as CATSRGRDITYEQYF.

This clone was counted between two and nine times. The CDR3, as DNA: TGTGCCAGCAGCCGGGTTTTACGGGGGGCGGGCGAGCAGTTCTTC. This translates into CASSRVLRGAGEQFF. This chain connects TRBV6-1 to TRBJ2-1; D is perhaps TRBD2 (7 bases). Trimming removed 6 bases at V and 10 bases at J, with 22 bases between. Germline-derived CDR1 and CDR2 are MNHNS and SASEGT. CDR3 length: 15 residues.

Comments on this clone: The CDR3 does not close with the conserved phenylalanine or tryptophan, likely indicating a read error. The rearrangement uses TRBV7-6 and TRBJ2-5; D perhaps matches TRBD1 (5 bases). V was trimmed by 5 bases and J by 4 bases, leaving 14 bases between them. CDR1 and CDR2 from the germline V gene are SGHVS and FNYEAQ. The CDR3 covers 14 residues. CDR3 nucleotides: TGTGCCAGCAGCGTCGATAAAGGGGCAGAGACCCAGTACATC. Its translation: CASSVDKGAETQYI.

J is TRBJ2-2 and V is TRBV2, with D perhaps TRBD2 (5 bases). V lost 9 bases and J lost 0, with 11 bases in between. The CDR3 is made up of 14 amino acids. Germline V lookup: CDR1 SNHLY, CDR2 FYNNEI. CDR3 sequence: CASRERPNTGELFF. DNA for the CDR3: TGTGCCAGTCGGGAACGACCGAACACCGGGGAGCTGTTTTTT.

This clone was seen ten or more times. A much larger clone lies one base from this, so it may be a read error. This chain uses TRBV2 with TRBJ2-7; 7 bases map to TRBD2. Germline assignment: CDR1 SNHLY and CDR2 FYNNEI. CDR3 length equals 15 residues. In nucleotides, the CDR3 is TGTGCCAGCAGTGAACTCGCGGGAGCCTCCTACGGGCAGTACTTC. As protein: CASSELAGASYGQYF.

Judged by abundance, this clone is medium-sized. V is TRBV10-1 and J is TRBJ1-3, with D unresolved. The CDR3 is 13 residues long. Germline assignment: CDR1 WNHNN and CDR2 SYGVQD (reference sequence). V shed 6 bases and J shed 0 bases, with 6 bases lying between them. The CDR3 DNA reads as TGCGCCAGCAGGTCAAGCTCTGGAAACACCATATATTTT. As protein: CASRSSSGNTIYF.

As to this clone: In this CDR3 the conserved last residue, phenylalanine or tryptophan, is missing, so a read error is likely. This rearrangement joins TRBV7-6 to TRBJ1-1, with TRBD1 matching 8 bases. Germline V gives CDR1 SGHVS, CDR2 FNYEAQ. This CDR3 region has 14 residues. The V gene end was trimmed by 5 bases and the J gene end by 5 bases; junction bases not matched to a gene: 7. The CDR3 is CASSLGQVGTEAFL. The CDR3 nucleotides read TGTGCCAGCAGCCTGGGACAGGTTGGAACTGAAGCTTTCCTT.

A remark on this clone: A much bigger clone sits one base away, suggesting this may be a read error. The chain joins TRBV7-6 to TRBJ2-5, with D tentatively TRBD1 (5 bases). The V gene lost 3 bases and the J gene lost 4 bases, with 12 bases spanning the gap. The CDR3 contains 14 residues. Germline V gene lookup returns CDR1 SGHVS and CDR2 FNYEAQ. Here the CDR3 reads CASSFDKGAETQYF. CDR3 in DNA: TGTGCCAGCAGCTTCGATAAAGGGGCAGAGACCCAGTACTTC.

This clone was counted ten times or more. The chain is built from TRBV11-2 and TRBJ2-1; TRBD2 agrees at 8 bases. J gave up 8 bases and V 5 bases, and 11 bases lay outside the gene matches. This CDR3 comprises 15 residues. Germline lookup yields CDR1 SGHAT and CDR2 FQNNGV. The CDR3 DNA reads TGTGCCAGCAGCCCTGGACTAGCCCGGGGGGATGAGCAGTTCTTC. This codes for CASSPGLARGDEQFF.

This clone was seen only a few times. This chain connects TRBV27 to TRBJ2-7; D call uncertain. Trimming cost V 4 bases and J 4 bases, with 2 bases left between them. The CDR3 loop spans 10 amino acids. From germline, CDR1 is MNHEY and CDR2 SMNVEV (reference sequence). In DNA, the CDR3 is TGTGCCAGCAGTTCATACGAGCAGTACTTC. Translated: CASSSYEQYF.

This clone was seen repeatedly, ten times or more. This may be a read error: a much more frequent sequence differs by one nucleotide. The sample holds other DNA sequences that translate to the same CDR3. This chain links TRBV12-3 or TRBV12-4 with TRBJ2-6, with 7 bases that match TRBD1. The CDR3 covers 15 residues. V gave up 5 bases and J gave up 1 base; unmatched junction bases: 2. CDR3 amino acids: CASSQGESGANVLTF. The CDR3 DNA is TGTGCCAGCAGTCAGGGGGAGTCTGGGGCCAACGTCCTGACTTTC.

The chain uses TRBV20-1 and TRBJ1-4, with 9 bases identical to TRBD1. V dropped 0 bases and J dropped 8; count of bases not matched to a gene: 7. CDR3 length: 15 amino acids. Germline V gene data show CDR1 as DFQATT and CDR2 as SNEGSKA (reference sequence). The CDR3 is CSAREGGQGDEKLFF. Here the CDR3 DNA reads TGCAGTGCTAGAGAAGGGGGACAGGGTGACGAAAAACTGTTTTTT.

Ten or more counts support this clone. The chain joins TRBV20-1 to TRBJ2-2; possibly TRBD2 for D (6 bases). V lost 4 bases and J lost 1, with 13 bases in between. The germline CDR1 and CDR2 sequences are DFQATT and SNEGSKA (reference sequence). The CDR3 is 15 residues long. The CDR3 sequence is CSATKGLMNTGELFF. CDR3 bases: TGCAGTGCTACGAAGGGACTGATGAACACCGGGGAGCTGTTTTTT.

This clone showed up many times. V and J are TRBV5-1 and TRBJ2-5, with D perhaps TRBD2 (5 bases). Germline lookup yields CDR1 SGHRS and CDR2 YFSETQ. V was trimmed by 3 bases and J by 6 bases, leaving 15 bases between them. This CDR3 has 14 residues. The CDR3 spells CASSYSLVEKTQYF. CDR3 DNA: TGCGCCAGCAGCTACTCACTAGTCGAGAAGACCCAGTACTTC.

Many counts were recorded for this clone. The chain employs TRBV20-1 and TRBJ1-1; no clear D. Germline values: CDR1 DFQATT, CDR2 SNEGSKA (reference sequence). Trimming cost V 6 bases and J 4 bases, with 12 bases left between them. The CDR3 sequence is 12 residues long. As DNA, the CDR3 is TGCAGTGCCCCTGAGGATGGCACTGAAGCTTTCTTT. Its protein product is CSAPEDGTEAFF.

As to this clone: Germline and junction disagree at one end, which may indicate a read error. This rearrangement joins TRBV20-1 to TRBJ2-1, with 10 bases fitting TRBD1. The germline V gene has CDR1 DFQATT and CDR2 SNEGSKA (reference sequence). The CDR3 is 15 amino acids. The CDR3 sequence is CSASTGTGVYNEQLF. The CDR3 bases are TGCAGTGCTAGTACCGGGACAGGGGTGTACAATGAACAGTTGTTC.

This clone was detected only a few times. This chain uses TRBV2 with TRBJ2-5, with TRBD2 as a possible D gene (5 bases). The germline gives CDR1 SNHLY, CDR2 FYNNEI. The CDR3 runs to 14 residues. The CDR3 bases are TGTGACAGAACTAGGACTGTCAGCCAAGAGACCCAGTACTTC. This translates into CDRTRTVSQETQYF.

The chain links TRBV6-5 to TRBJ2-7; 12 positions match TRBD1. This CDR3 contains 18 residues. V trimming: 7 bases; J trimming: 1 base; junction bases outside the gene matches: 14. The germline CDR1 and CDR2 sequences are MNHEY and SVGAGI. The CDR3 spells CASNPGTGGLVGSYEQYF. Written as DNA, the CDR3 is TGTGCCAGCAATCCCGGGACAGGGGGCCTTGTGGGATCCTACGAGCAGTACTTC.

CDR3 residues: CASSLGSGTWNTDTQYF. CDR3 nucleotides: TGCGCCAGCAGCTTGGGATCCGGCACATGGAATACAGATACGCAGTATTTT. The J gene is TRBJ2-3, the V gene TRBV5-1; no firm D call. Trimming left V 0 bases short and J 3 bases short, with 17 bases between. Germline CDR1 SGHRS, CDR2 YFSETQ. This CDR3 has 17 residues.

This clone has just one count. The conserved phenylalanine or tryptophan normally closing the CDR3 is absent here, so this likely arose from a read error. The genes are TRBV11-1 and TRBJ2-1; TRBD2 is a possible D gene (6 bases). Germline V CDR1 and CDR2: SGHAT, FQDESV (reference sequence). This CDR3 is built from 15 residues. The CDR3 here is CASRLGGTIYNEQFS. The CDR3 DNA is TGTGCCAGCAGATTAGGCGGGACCATCTACAATGAGCAGTTCTCC.

This clone has a handful of counts. The chain carries TRBV18 and TRBJ2-7; D ambiguous. The germline V and J ends were trimmed by 3 bases and 1 base, with 13 bases remaining between them. This CDR3 has 15 residues. CDR1 and CDR2 from the germline V gene are KGHSH and LQKENI. CDR3 nucleotides: TGTGCCAGCTCACCGTATATGGCAGAATCCTACGAGCAGTACTTC. Its protein product is CASSPYMAESYEQYF.

Remarks on this clone: The final CDR3 position lacks the conserved phenylalanine or tryptophan, pointing to a likely read error. It is unclear where the CDR3 begins or ends on the DNA, so no DNA is shown, and the CDR3 is as TCRdb lists it. The chain has TRBV7-6 and TRBJ1-1. In germline, CDR1 is SGHVS, CDR2 FNYEAQ. With termini counted, the CDR3 has 13 amino acids. CDR3 in amino acids: CASSRHPNTEPFL.

About this clone itself: No conserved phenylalanine or tryptophan ends this CDR3, so it is likely a read error. It is unclear where the CDR3 begins or ends on the DNA, so no DNA is shown, and the CDR3 is as TCRdb lists it. This chain uses TRBV2 with TRBJ1-1; no DNA check was done on the table's D call, TRBD1. Germline-derived CDR1 and CDR2 are SNHLY and FYNNEI. The CDR3 length is 15 residues, termini included. CDR3 amino acids: CASSDQGSLNPESFL.

CDR3 protein: CASSLDSGSVTDTQYF. The DNA of the CDR3 is TGTGCCAGCAGTTTAGATAGCGGGAGTGTCACAGATACGCAGTATTTT. V and J are TRBV28 and TRBJ2-3; 9 positions agree with TRBD2. CDR3 size: 16 residues. The junction had 5 bases not matched to a gene; V was cut back by 2 bases and J by 2 bases. Germline values: CDR1 MDHEN, CDR2 SYDVKM.

This clone was seen a few times. This chain uses TRBV19 with TRBJ1-1; D is undetermined. Germline V gives CDR1 LNHDA, CDR2 SQIVND (reference sequence). V dropped 3 bases and J dropped 5 bases, with 16 bases sitting between them. The CDR3 runs 15 residues. CDR3 nucleotide sequence: TGTGCCAGTAGTATCGTTGGAGGCATTGGAACTGAAGCTTTCTTT. Its translation is CASSIVGGIGTEAFF.

This clone was detected ten times or more. Given a much more abundant clone one base away, this may be a read error. The sample has other DNA sequences that encode this CDR3 too. V usage is TRBV4-3 and J usage is TRBJ1-2; D is uncertain. This CDR3 has 13 amino acids. CDR1 is LGHNA, CDR2 YSLEER, per germline. The CDR3 DNA reads TGCGCTAGCAGCCAAGGCCCTTACGGGGGCTACACCTTC. Its protein is CASSQGPYGGYTF.

A note on this clone: At one end the junction does not follow the germline gene, possibly because of a read error. The gene calls are TRBV9 and TRBJ1-4; D might be TRBD1 (6 bases). This CDR3 spans 15 amino acids. CDR1 and CDR2 (germline): SGDLS, YYNGEE. DNA of the CDR3: TGTGCCATCAGCCTTACAGGGCTGATGCCTGAAAAACTGATTTTT. Protein sequence: CAISLTGLMPEKLIF. The entire variable domain, with the rest obtained from reference TRBV9 and TRBJ1-4, is as follows: DSGVTQTPKHLITATGQRVTLRCSPRSGDLSVYWYQQSLDQGLQFLIQYYNGEERAKGNILERFSAQQFPDLHSELNLSSLELGDSALYFCAISLTGLMPEKLIFGSGTQLSVL.